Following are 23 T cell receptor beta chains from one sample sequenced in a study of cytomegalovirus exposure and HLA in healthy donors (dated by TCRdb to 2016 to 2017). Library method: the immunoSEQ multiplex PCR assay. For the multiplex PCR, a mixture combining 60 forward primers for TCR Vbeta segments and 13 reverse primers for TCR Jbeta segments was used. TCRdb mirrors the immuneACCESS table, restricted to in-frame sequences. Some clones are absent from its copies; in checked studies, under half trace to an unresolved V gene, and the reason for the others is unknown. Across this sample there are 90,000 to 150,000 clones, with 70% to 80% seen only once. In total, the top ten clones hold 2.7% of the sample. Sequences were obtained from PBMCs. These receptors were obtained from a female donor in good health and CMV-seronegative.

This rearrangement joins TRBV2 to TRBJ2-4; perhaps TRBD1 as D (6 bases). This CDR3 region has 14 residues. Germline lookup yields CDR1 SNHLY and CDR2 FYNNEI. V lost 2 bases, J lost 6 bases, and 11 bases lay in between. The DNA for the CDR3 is TGTGCCAGCAGTGAAACCAGGGGAAGAAACATTCAGTACTTC. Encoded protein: CASSETRGRNIQYF.

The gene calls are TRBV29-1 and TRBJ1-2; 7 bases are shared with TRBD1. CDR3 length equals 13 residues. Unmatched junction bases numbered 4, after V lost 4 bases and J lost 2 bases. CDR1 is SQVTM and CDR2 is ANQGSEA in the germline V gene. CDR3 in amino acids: CSVVAGGNYGYTF. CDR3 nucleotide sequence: TGCAGCGTTGTGGCAGGGGGGAACTATGGCTACACCTTC.

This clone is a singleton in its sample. CDR3 amino acids: CACSKGGDRFSGNTIYF. The CDR3 DNA is TGTGCCTGCTCGAAAGGAGGTGACAGGTTCTCTGGAAACACCATATATTTT. The V gene is TRBV30, the J gene TRBJ1-3; maybe TRBD1 (6 bases). The length of the CDR3 is 17 residues. Germline V gene data show CDR1 as GTSNPN and CDR2 as SVGIG (reference sequence). V was cut by 6 bases and J by 0 bases, with 21 bases left in between. The whole variable domain, filled in from reference TRBV30 and TRBJ1-3, reads SQTIHQWPATLVQPVGSPLSLECTVEGTSNPNLYWYRQAAGRGLQLLFYSVGIGQISSEVPQNLSASRPQDRQFILSSKKLLLSDSGFYLCACSKGGDRFSGNTIYFGEGSWLTVV.

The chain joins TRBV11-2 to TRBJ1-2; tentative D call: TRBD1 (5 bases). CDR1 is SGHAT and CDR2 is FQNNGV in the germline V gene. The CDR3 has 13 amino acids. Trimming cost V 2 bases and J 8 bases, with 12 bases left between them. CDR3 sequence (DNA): TGTGCCAGCAGCTTACGGGGGGATGTGGGCTACACCTTC. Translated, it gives CASSLRGDVGYTF. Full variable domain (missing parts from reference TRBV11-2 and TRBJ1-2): EAGVAQSPRYKIIEKRQSVAFWCNPISGHATLYWYQQILGQGPKLLIQFQNNGVVDDSQLPKDRFSAERLKGVDSTLKIQPAKLEDSAVYLCASSLRGDVGYTFGSGTRLTVV.

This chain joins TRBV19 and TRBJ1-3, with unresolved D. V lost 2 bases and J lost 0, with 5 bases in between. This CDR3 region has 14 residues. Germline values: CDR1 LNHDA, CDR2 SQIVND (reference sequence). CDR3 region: CASSIQNSGNTIYF. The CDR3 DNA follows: TGTGCCAGTAGTATACAGAACTCTGGAAACACCATATATTTT.

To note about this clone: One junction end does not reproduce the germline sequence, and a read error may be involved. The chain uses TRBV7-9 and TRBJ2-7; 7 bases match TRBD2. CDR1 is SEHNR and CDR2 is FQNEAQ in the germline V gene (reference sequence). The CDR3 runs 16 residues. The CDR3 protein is CSSSSGLVLGRYEQYF. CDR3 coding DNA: TGTTCCAGCAGCTCCGGACTAGTTCTAGGCCGGTACGAGCAGTACTTC.

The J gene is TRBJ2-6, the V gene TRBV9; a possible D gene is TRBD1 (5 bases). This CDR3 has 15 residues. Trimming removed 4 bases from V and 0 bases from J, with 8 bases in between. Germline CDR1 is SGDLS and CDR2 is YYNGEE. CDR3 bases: TGTGCCAGCAGCATGACAGACTCTGGGGCCAACGTCCTGACTTTC. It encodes CASSMTDSGANVLTF.

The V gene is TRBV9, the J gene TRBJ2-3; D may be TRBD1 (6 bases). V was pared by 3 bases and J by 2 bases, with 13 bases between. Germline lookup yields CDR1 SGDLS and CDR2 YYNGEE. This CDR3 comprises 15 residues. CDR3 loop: CASSAGQPDTDTQYF. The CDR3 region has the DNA TGTGCCAGCAGCGCAGGACAGCCCGACACAGATACGCAGTATTTT.

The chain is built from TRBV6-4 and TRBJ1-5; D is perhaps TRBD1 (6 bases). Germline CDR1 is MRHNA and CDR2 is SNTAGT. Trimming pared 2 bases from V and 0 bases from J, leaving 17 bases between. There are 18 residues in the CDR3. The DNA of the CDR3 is TGTGCCAGCAGTGACCCACAGGGAAATGGGTATAGCAATCAGCCCCAGCATTTT. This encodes CASSDPQGNGYSNQPQHF.

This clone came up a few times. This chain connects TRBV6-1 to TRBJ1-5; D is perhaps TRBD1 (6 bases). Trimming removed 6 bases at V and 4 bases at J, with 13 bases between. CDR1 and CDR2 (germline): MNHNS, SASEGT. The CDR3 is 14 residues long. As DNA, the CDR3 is TGTGCCAGCAGGAATACAGGGCAAAATCAGCCCCAGCATTTT. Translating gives CASRNTGQNQPQHF.

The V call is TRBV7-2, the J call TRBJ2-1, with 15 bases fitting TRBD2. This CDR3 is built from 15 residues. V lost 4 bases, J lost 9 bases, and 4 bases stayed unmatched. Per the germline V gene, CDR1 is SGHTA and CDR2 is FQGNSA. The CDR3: CASSWTSGGAGEQFF. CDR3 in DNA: TGTGCCAGCAGCTGGACTAGCGGGGGGGCGGGTGAGCAGTTCTTC.

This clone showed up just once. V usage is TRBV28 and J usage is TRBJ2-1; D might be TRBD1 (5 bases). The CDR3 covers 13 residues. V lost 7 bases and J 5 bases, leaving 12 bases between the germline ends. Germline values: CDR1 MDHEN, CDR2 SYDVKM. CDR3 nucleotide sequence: TGTGCCAGCAAACAGGTTCCGAACAATGAGCAGTTCTTC. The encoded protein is CASKQVPNNEQFF.

CDR3 region: CASSFYRLAGGAPREQYF. CDR3 nucleotides: TGTGCCAGCAGCTTCTATAGACTAGCGGGGGGTGCTCCTCGCGAGCAGTACTTC. The chain recombines TRBV27 with TRBJ2-7, with 13 bases fitting TRBD2. The V segment lost 6 bases and the J segment 6 bases; nucleotides outside the gene matches: 17. The CDR3 has 18 residues. Germline V gene sequence: CDR1 MNHEY, CDR2 SMNVEV (reference sequence).

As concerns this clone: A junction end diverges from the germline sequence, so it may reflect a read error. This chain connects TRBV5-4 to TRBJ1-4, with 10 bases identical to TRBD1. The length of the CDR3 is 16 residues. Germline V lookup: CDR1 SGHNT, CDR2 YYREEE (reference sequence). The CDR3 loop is CASSQATGTGDEKLFF. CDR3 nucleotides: TGCGCCAGCAGCCAAGCCACCGGGACAGGGGATGAAAAACTGTTTTTT.

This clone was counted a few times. CDR3 region: CASSLGVQGGNSPLHF. The CDR3 DNA is TGTGCCAGCAGTCTAGGGGTACAGGGGGGTAATTCACCCCTCCACTTT. This chain uses TRBV27 with TRBJ1-6; TRBD1 agrees at 8 bases. V gave up 5 bases and J gave up 6 bases; unmatched junction bases: 9. The V gene's germline CDR1 is MNHEY and CDR2 SMNVEV (reference sequence). The CDR3 loop spans 16 amino acids.

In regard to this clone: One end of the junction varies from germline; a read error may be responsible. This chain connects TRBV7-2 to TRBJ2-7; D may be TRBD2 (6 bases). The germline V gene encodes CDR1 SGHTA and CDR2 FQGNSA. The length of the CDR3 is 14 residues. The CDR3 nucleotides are TGTGCCAGCAGCTCCGGGGGAACCTCCCACGAGCAGTACTTC. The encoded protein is CASSSGGTSHEQYF.

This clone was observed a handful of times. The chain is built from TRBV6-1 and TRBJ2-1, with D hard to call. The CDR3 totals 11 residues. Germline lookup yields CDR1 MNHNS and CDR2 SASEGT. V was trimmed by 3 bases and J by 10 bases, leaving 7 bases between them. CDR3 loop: CASSEPREQFF. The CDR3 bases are TGTGCCAGCAGTGAGCCCCGGGAGCAGTTCTTC.

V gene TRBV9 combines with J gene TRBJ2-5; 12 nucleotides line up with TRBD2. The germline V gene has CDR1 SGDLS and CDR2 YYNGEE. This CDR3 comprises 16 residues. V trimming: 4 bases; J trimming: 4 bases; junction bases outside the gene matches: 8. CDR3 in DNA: TGTGCCAGCAGCCCCTCTAGCGGGGGGGCCTCAGAGACCCAGTACTTC. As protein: CASSPSSGGASETQYF.

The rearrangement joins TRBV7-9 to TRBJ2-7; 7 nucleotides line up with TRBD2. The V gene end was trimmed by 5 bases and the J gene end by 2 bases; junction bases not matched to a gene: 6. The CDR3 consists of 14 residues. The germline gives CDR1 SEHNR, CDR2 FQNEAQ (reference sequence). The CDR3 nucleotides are TGTGCCAGCAGCGAGGGAGGGTCCGCCTACGAGCAGTACTTC. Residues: CASSEGGSAYEQYF.

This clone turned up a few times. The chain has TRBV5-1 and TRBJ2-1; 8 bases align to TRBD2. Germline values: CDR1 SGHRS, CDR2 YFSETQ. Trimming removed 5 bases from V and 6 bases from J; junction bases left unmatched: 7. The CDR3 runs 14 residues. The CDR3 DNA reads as TGCGCCAGCAGGTCCGGGGGGGTGAGCAATGAGCAGTTCTTC. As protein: CASRSGGVSNEQFF.

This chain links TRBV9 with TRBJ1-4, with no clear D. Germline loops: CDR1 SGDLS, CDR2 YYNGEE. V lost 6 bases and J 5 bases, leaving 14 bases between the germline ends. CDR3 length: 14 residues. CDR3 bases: TGTGCCAGCACCCCGGGTCGTTCAAATGAAAAACTGTTTTTT. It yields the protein CASTPGRSNEKLFF.

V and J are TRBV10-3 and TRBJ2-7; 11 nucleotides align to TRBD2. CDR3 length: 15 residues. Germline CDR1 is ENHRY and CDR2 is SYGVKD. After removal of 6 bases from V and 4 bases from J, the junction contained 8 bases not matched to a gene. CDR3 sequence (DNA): TGTGCCATCAGGTACCCTAGCGGGGGGAAATACGAGCAGTACTTC. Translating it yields CAIRYPSGGKYEQYF.

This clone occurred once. CDR3 bases: TGTGCCAGCAGTCAGCGGGACTTTCCGAGCTCCTATAATTCACCCCTCCACTTT. It encodes CASSQRDFPSSYNSPLHF. The chain uses TRBV27 and TRBJ1-6; the D gene is possibly TRBD1 (5 bases). This CDR3 is 18 amino acids long. Looked up from germline, CDR1 is MNHEY and CDR2 is SMNVEV (reference sequence). V was trimmed by 5 bases and J by 0 bases, leaving 17 bases between them.